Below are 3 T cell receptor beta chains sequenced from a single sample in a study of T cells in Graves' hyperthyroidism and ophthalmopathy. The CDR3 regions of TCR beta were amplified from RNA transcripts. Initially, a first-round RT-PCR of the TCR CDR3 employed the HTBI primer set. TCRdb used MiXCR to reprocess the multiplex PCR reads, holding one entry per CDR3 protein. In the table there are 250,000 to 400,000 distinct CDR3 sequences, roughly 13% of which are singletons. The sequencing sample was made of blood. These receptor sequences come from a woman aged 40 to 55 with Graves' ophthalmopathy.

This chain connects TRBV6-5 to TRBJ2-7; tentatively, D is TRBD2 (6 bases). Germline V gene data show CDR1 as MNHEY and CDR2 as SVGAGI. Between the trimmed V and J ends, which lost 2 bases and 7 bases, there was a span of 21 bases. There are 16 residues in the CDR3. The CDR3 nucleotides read TGTGCCAGCAGTTACCGACGAGGACTAAGATTGTGGGAGCAGTACTTC. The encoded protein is CASSYRRGLRLWEQYF.

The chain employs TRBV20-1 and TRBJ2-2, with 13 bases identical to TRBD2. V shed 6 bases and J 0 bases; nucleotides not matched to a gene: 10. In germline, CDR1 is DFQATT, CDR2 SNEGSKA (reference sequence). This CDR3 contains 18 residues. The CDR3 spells CSAATSGGIGTNTGELFF. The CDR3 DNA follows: TGCAGTGCCGCGACTAGCGGGGGGATCGGGACGAACACCGGGGAGCTGTTTTTT.

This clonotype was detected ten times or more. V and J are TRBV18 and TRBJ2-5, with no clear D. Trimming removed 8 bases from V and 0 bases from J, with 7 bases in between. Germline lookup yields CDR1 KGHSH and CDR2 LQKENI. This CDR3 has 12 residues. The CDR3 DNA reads TGTGCCAGCAGCCCGTACCAAGAGACCCAGTACTTC. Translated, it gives CASSPYQETQYF.